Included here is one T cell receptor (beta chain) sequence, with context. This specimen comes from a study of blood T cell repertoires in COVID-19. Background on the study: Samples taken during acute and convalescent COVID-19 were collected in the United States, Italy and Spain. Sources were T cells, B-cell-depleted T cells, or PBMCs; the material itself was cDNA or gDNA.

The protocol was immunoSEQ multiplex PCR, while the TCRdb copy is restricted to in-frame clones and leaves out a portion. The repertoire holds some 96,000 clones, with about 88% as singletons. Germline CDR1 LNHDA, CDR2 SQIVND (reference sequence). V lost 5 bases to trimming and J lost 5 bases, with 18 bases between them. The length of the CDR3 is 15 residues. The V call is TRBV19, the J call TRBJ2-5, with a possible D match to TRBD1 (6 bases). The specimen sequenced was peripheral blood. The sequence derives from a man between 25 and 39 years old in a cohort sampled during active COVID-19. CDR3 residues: CASSPRGRDGETQYF. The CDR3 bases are TGTGCCAGTAGTCCCAGGGGCAGGGACGGGGAGACCCAGTACTTC.